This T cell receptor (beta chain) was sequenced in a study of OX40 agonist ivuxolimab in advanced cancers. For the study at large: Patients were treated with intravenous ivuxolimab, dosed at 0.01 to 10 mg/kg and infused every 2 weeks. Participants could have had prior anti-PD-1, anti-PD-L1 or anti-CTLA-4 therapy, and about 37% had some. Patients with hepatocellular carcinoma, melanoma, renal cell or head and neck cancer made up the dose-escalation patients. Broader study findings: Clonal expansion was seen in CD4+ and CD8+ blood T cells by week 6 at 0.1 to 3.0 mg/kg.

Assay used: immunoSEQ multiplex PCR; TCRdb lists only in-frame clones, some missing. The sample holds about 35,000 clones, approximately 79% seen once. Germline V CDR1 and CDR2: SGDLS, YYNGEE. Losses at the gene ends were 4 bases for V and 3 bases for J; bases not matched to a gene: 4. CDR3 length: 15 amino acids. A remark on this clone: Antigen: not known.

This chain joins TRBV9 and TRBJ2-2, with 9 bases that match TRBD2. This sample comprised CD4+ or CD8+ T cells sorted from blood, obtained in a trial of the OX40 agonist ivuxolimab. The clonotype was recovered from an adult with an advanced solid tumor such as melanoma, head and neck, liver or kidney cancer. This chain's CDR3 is CASSLGLADTGELFF. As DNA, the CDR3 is TGTGCCAGCAGCTTGGGACTAGCCGACACCGGGGAGCTGTTTTTT. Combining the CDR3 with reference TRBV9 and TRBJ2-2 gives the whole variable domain DSGVTQTPKHLITATGQRVTLRCSPRSGDLSVYWYQQSLDQGLQFLIQYYNGEERAKGNILERFSAQQFPDLHSELNLSSLELGDSALYFCASSLGLADTGELFFGEGSRLTVL.